This record looks at one T cell receptor beta chain sequence and its context. Its antigen remains unknown. This may be a read error, as it is one base from a much larger clone. The data were taken from a study of tumor-infiltrating lymphocytes in primary liver carcinoma. Starting from 500 ng of total RNA, TCR beta cDNA was produced with a primer in the constant region. Sequencing libraries for TCR beta derived from three nested multiplex PCR rounds that used slightly modified ARM-PCR. In TCRdb, the multiplex PCR reads were re-called with MiXCR into one record per CDR3 protein. The profile shows around 170,000 distinct CDR3 sequences, less than 65% of them singletons. Out of unsorted whole blood came the blood RNA, and germline DNA was extracted as well. The study, taken as a whole, reports: The top-250-clone fraction was significantly higher in tumors than in blood (p = 0.039).

The sample comprised peripheral blood. This TCR derives from a man aged 35 to 55 with primary liver carcinoma and hepatitis B virus infection.

The CDR3 here is CSVVGEAGGTEVFF. The CDR3 bases are TGCAGCGTTGTCGGTGAGGCAGGGGGCACTGAAGTTTTCTTT. The chain couples TRBV29-1 to TRBJ1-1, with 8 bases matching TRBD1. The CDR3 is made up of 14 amino acids. Germline V CDR1 and CDR2: SQVTM, ANQGSEA.